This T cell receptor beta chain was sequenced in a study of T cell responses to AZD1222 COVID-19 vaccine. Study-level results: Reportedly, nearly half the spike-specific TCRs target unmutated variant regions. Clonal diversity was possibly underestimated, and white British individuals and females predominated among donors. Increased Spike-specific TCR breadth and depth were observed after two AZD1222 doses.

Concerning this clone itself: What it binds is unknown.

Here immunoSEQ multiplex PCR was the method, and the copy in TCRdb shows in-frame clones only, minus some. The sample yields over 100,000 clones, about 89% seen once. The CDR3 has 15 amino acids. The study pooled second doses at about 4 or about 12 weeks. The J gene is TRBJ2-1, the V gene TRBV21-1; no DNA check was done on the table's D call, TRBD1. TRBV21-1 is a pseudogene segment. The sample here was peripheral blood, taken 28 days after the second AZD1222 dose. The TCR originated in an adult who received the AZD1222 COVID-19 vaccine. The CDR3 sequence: CAPCGGDTWVDEQFF. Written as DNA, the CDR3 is TGTGCCCCTTGCGGTGGGGACACCTGGGTCGATGAGCAGTTCTTC.